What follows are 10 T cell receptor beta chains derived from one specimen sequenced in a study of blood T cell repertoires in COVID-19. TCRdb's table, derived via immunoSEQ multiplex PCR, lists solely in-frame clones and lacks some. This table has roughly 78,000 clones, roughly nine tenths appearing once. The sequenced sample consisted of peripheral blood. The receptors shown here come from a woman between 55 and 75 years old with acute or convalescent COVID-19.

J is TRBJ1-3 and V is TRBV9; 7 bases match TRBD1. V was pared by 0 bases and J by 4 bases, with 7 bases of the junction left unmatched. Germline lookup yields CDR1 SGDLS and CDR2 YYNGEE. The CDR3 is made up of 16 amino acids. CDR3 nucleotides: TGTGCCAGCAGCGTAGTTGGAGGGGGCGCAGGAAACACCATATATTTT. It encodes CASSVVGGGAGNTIYF.

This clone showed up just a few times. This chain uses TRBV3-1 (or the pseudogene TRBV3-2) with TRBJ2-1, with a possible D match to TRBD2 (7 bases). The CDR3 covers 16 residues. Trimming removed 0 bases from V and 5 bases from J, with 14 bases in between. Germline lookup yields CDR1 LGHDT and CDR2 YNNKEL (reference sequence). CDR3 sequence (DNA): TGTGCCAGCAGCCAAGACCCGGGGGGCACAAACAATGAGCAGTTCTTC. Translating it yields CASSQDPGGTNNEQFF.

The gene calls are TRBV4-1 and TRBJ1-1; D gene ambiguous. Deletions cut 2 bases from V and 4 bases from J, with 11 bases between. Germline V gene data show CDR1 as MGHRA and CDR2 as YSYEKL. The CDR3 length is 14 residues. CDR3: CASSQLRIITEAFF. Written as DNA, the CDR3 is TGCGCCAGCAGCCAATTGAGGATAATCACTGAAGCTTTCTTT.

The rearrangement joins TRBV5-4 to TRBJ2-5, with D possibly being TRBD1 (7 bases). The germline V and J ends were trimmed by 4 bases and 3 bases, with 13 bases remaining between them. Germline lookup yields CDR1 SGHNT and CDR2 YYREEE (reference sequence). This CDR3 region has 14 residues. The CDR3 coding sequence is TGTGCCAGCAGCCTCGTCAGGGGGGAAGAGACCCAGTACTTC. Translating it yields CASSLVRGEETQYF.

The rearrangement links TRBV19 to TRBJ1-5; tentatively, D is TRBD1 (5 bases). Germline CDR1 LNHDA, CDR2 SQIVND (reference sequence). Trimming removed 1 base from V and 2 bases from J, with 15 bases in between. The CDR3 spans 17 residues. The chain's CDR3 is CASSIGGGTIGNQPQHF. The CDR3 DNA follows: TGTGCCAGTAGTATAGGTGGGGGGACTATAGGCAATCAGCCCCAGCATTTT.

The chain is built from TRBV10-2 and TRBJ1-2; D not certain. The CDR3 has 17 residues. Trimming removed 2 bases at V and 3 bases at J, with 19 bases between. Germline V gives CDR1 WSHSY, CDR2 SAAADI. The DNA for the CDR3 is TGCGCCAGCAGTGAGCGCCTATCCTCCTATGCCTACTATGGCTACACCTTC. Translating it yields CASSERLSSYAYYGYTF.

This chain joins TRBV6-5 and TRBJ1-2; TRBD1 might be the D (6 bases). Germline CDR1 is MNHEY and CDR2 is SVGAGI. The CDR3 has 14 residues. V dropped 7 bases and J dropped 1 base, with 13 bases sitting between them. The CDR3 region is CASKTGQINYGYTF. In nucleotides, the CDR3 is TGTGCCAGCAAAACCGGACAGATTAACTATGGCTACACCTTC.

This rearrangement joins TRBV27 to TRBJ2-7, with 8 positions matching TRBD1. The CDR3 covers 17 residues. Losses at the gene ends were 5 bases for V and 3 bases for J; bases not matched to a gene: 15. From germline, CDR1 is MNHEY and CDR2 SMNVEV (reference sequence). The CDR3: CASSPQPVGQGHYEQYF. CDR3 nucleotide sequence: TGTGCCAGCAGTCCCCAACCCGTCGGACAGGGACACTACGAGCAGTACTTC.

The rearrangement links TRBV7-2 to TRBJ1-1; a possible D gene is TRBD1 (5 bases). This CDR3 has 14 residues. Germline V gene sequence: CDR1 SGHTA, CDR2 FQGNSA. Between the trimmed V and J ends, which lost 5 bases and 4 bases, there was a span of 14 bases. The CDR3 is CASSAQGLATEAFF. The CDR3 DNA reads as TGTGCCAGCAGCGCCCAGGGACTGGCCACTGAAGCTTTCTTT.

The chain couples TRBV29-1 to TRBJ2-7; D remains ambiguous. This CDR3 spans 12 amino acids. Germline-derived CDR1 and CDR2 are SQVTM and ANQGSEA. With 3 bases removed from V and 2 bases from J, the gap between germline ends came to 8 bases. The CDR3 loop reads CSVEYSPYEQYF. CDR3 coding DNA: TGCAGCGTTGAGTACAGCCCCTACGAGCAGTACTTC.